These T cell receptor beta chains were read from a single sample in a study of CD8+ T cells in alopecia areata. The data were produced by immunoSEQ multiplex PCR, yet TCRdb's version contains in-frame clones alone and is incomplete. The sample records some 120,000 clones, approximately 58% being singletons. The material was CD4+ T cells sorted from blood, obtained at week 0. All receptors derive from a human donor with alopecia areata. The CDR3 runs from the conserved cysteine through the conserved F or W. The D gene is left open where the match is weak. Not every row has a clone size; where given, it reads once, few, many or a size class.

size,length,V,J,D,DNA,CDR3
.,14,TRBV2,TRBJ2-1,.,TGTGCCAGCAGTGAAGCGCAAGCAGCGGATGAGCAGTTCTTC,CASSEAQAADEQFF
once,15,TRBV4-2,TRBJ2-3,.,TGTGCCAGCAGCCAAGTGCGTGAGACCACAGATACGCAGTATTTT,CASSQVRETTDTQYF
.,14,TRBV6-5,TRBJ2-5,.,TGTGCCAGCAGTTCTTCCGGGACAAAAGAGACCCAGTACTTC,CASSSSGTKETQYF
.,15,TRBV30,TRBJ2-5,.,TGTGCCTGGAGCCTGGGACGGACCACCTCGGAGACCCAGTACTTC,CAWSLGRTTSETQYF
.,14,TRBV7-8,TRBJ1-1,TRBD1,TGTGCCAGCAGCTTAGAGGGACAGCGTGATTGGGCTTTCTTT,CASSLEGQRDWAFF
few,13,TRBV9,TRBJ2-6,.,TGTGCCAGCAGCGTAGCTGGGGCCAACGTCCTGACTTTC,CASSVAGANVLTF
.,15,TRBV30,TRBJ2-7,TRBD1,TGTGCCTGGACCCTGGGGACAGTAAAAGGGGGTGGGCAGTACTTC,CAWTLGTVKGGGQYF
.,16,TRBV11-1,TRBJ1-6,.,TGTGCCAGCAGCGCCCTTTTGGGACACGAGAATTCACCCCTCCACTTT,CASSALLGHENSPLHF
.,15,TRBV7-9,TRBJ2-2,.,TGTGCCAGCTTGGGGCAGGGCAAGAACACCGGGGAGCTGTTTTTT,CASLGQGKNTGELFF
.,14,TRBV2,TRBJ1-1,TRBD1,TGTGCCAGTAATACAGGGGTTTTGAACACTGAAGCTTTCTTT,CASNTGVLNTEAFF
.,14,TRBV18,TRBJ1-1,TRBD1,TGTGCCAGCTCCACGACAGGGTACAGCACTGAAGCTTTCTTT,CASSTTGYSTEAFF
.,17,TRBV4-2,TRBJ2-5,TRBD2,TGTGCCAGCAGCCAAGACCCACTAGCGGGGATACAAGAGACCCAGTACTTC,CASSQDPLAGIQETQYF
.,12,TRBV7-6,TRBJ2-3,.,TGTGCCAGCAGCGGAGTCACAGATACGCAGTATTTT,CASSGVTDTQYF
.,14,TRBV19,TRBJ2-7,.,TGTGCCAGTAGTATCCGGACAGCGCCATGGGAGCAGTACTTC,CASSIRTAPWEQYF
few,14,TRBV6-6,TRBJ2-1,.,TGTGCCAGCAGTTACCCCGGGCTCGCCAATGAGCAGTTCTTC,CASSYPGLANEQFF
.,16,TRBV7-8,TRBJ2-7,TRBD2,TGTGCCAGCAGCTACCGGACTAGCGGCGATTCCTACGAGCAGTACTTC,CASSYRTSGDSYEQYF
.,12,TRBV5-6,TRBJ2-4,TRBD1,TGTGCCAGCAGCCGCGACAGGGGAATTCAGTACTTC,CASSRDRGIQYF
.,15,TRBV7-8,TRBJ1-6,.,TGTGCCAGCAGCTTAGCGACGGGAGGGAATTCACCCCTCCACTTT,CASSLATGGNSPLHF
.,14,TRBV7-2,TRBJ2-1,TRBD2,TGTGCCAGCAGCTTAGAACTAGCGGGAGCTGAGCAGTTCTTC,CASSLELAGAEQFF
few,14,TRBV7-8,TRBJ1-6,TRBD1,TGTGCCAGCAGCCCCAGGGGGAGTAATTCACCCCTCCACTTT,CASSPRGSNSPLHF
.,14,TRBV9,TRBJ1-3,.,TGTGCCAGCAGCGTAGAAAGCAGGGAAAGCACCATATATTTT,CASSVESRESTIYF
.,15,TRBV5-1,TRBJ1-4,TRBD1,TGCGCCAGCAGCTCTCAGGGGGCGCGGAGTGAAAAACTGTTTTTT,CASSSQGARSEKLFF
.,14,TRBV9,TRBJ2-7,TRBD1,TGTGCCAGCAGCGCTGGACAGGCCTCCGGCGAGCAGTACTTC,CASSAGQASGEQYF
few,13,TRBV5-1,TRBJ2-7,TRBD1,TGCGCCAGCCTGGACAGGGGCGGTCACGAGCAGTACTTC,CASLDRGGHEQYF
.,14,TRBV2,TRBJ2-7,TRBD1,TGTGCCAGCAGCGTCACCGGGACAGGTCACGAGCAGTACTTC,CASSVTGTGHEQYF
few,15,TRBV7-7,TRBJ2-3,TRBD2,TGTGCCAGCAGCTTGGGCCTAGCGGGCACAGATACGCAGTATTTT,CASSLGLAGTDTQYF
.,15,TRBV18,TRBJ2-1,.,TGTGCCAGCTCTCCCCCTTGGAGCGTATACAATGAGCAGTTCTTC,CASSPPWSVYNEQFF
few,13,TRBV28,TRBJ1-2,.,TGTGCCAGCAGTTTAGGTGGGACCTATGGCTACACCTTC,CASSLGGTYGYTF
.,15,TRBV30,TRBJ1-4,.,TGTGCCTGGAGTGGACGAGGGGGACTTAAGGAAAAACTGTTTTTT,CAWSGRGGLKEKLFF
.,13,TRBV19,TRBJ1-2,.,TGTGCCAGTAGTCAGGGGAATAACTATGGCTACACCTTC,CASSQGNNYGYTF
.,13,TRBV9,TRBJ2-3,.,TGTGCCAGCAGCGTAGCAAGCACAGATACGCAGTATTTT,CASSVASTDTQYF
.,15,TRBV9,TRBJ2-3,.,TGTGCCAGCAGCGTAGCGGCGGTCAGCACAGATACGCAGTATTTT,CASSVAAVSTDTQYF
.,14,TRBV7-2,TRBJ1-6,.,TGTGCCAGCAGCCCAGGCAGGGATAATTCACCCCTCCACTTT,CASSPGRDNSPLHF
.,12,TRBV29-1,TRBJ1-5,.,TGCAGCGTTGGTATTAGCAATCAGCCCCAGCATTTT,CSVGISNQPQHF
.,15,TRBV19,TRBJ1-5,.,TGTGCCAGTAGATGGCAGATTTATAGCAATCAGCCCCAGCATTTT,CASRWQIYSNQPQHF
few,16,TRBV7-2,TRBJ2-4,.,TGTGCCAGCAGCTTAGCCAGCGGAGCCGCCAAAAACATTCAGTACTTC,CASSLASGAAKNIQYF
.,14,TRBV7-9,TRBJ2-7,TRBD1,TGTGCCAGCAGCCCCCGGGACAGGAACTACGAGCAGTACTTC,CASSPRDRNYEQYF
.,14,TRBV19,TRBJ2-1,TRBD1,TGTGCCAGTAGCCAAGGGACAGGCCGAGGTGAGCAGTTCTTC,CASSQGTGRGEQFF
.,14,TRBV29-1,TRBJ1-5,.,TGCAGCGTTCGTCAAGGAGGAAGCAATCAGCCCCAGCATTTT,CSVRQGGSNQPQHF
.,16,TRBV10-3,TRBJ1-2,TRBD1,TGTGCCATCAGTGTCACCACCGGGACAGTGCCCTATGGCTACACCTTC,CAISVTTGTVPYGYTF
.,12,TRBV2,TRBJ1-1,.,TGTGCCAGCAGTACCAGGAACACTGAAGCTTTCTTT,CASSTRNTEAFF
.,14,TRBV4-1,TRBJ2-1,TRBD2,TGCGCCAGCAGCCAAGCGGCTAGCGGCCAAGGGCAGTTCTTC,CASSQAASGQGQFF
.,11,TRBV7-7,TRBJ2-5,.,TGTGCCAGCAGCTCGGGGGAGACCCAGTACTTC,CASSSGETQYF
once,15,TRBV5-1,TRBJ2-5,.,TGCGCCAGCAGTCCCGACCTAGGTTCCCAAGAGACCCAGTACTTC,CASSPDLGSQETQYF
.,13,TRBV9,TRBJ2-3,.,TGTGCCAGCAGCACCACCCACTTGGGGACGCAGTATTTT,CASSTTHLGTQYF
.,14,TRBV27,TRBJ2-2,.,TGTGCCAGCAGTGAGAACCGCTTCACCGGGGAGCTGTTTTTT,CASSENRFTGELFF
.,13,TRBV5-4,TRBJ2-6,.,TGTGCCAGCAAGGGCTCTGGGGCCAACGTCCTGACTTTC,CASKGSGANVLTF
.,15,TRBV5-4,TRBJ2-1,.,TGTGCCAGCAGCTTGGACAGGAGCTCCTACAATGAGCAGTTCTTC,CASSLDRSSYNEQFF
.,14,TRBV5-6,TRBJ1-2,.,TGTGCCAGCAGCTTTGGACAGAATAACTATGGCTACACCTTC,CASSFGQNNYGYTF
.,16,TRBV7-2,TRBJ2-1,.,TGTGCCAGCAGCCAGGGGTTGGCTAGCAGATACAATGAGCAGTTCTTC,CASSQGLASRYNEQFF
.,14,TRBV18,TRBJ1-2,.,TGTGCCAGCTCACCACAGGGGGGAATCTATGGCTACACCTTC,CASSPQGGIYGYTF
few,14,TRBV9,TRBJ2-7,TRBD1,TGTGCCAGCAGCCCTTGGACAGGGGGCGTCGAGCAGTACTTC,CASSPWTGGVEQYF
few,13,TRBV5-4,TRBJ2-7,TRBD1,TGTGCCAGCAGCTTGGGACAGGGGGGCGAGCAGTACTTC,CASSLGQGGEQYF
many,16,TRBV7-9,TRBJ1-1,TRBD1,TGTGCCAGCAGCTTAGGGACAGGGGCTTCGGACACTGAAGCTTTCTTT,CASSLGTGASDTEAFF
.,14,TRBV6-1,TRBJ1-1,.,TGTGCCAGCACCGACGGGCCCATGAACACTGAAGCTTTCTTT,CASTDGPMNTEAFF
.,14,TRBV7-8,TRBJ2-3,.,TGTGCCAGCACCCGTTCAGGGCAACAAGATACGCAGTATTTT,CASTRSGQQDTQYF
few,15,TRBV28,TRBJ1-5,.,TGTGCCAGCAGTTTGAGAGGTCAGGGGAATCAGCCCCAGCATTTT,CASSLRGQGNQPQHF